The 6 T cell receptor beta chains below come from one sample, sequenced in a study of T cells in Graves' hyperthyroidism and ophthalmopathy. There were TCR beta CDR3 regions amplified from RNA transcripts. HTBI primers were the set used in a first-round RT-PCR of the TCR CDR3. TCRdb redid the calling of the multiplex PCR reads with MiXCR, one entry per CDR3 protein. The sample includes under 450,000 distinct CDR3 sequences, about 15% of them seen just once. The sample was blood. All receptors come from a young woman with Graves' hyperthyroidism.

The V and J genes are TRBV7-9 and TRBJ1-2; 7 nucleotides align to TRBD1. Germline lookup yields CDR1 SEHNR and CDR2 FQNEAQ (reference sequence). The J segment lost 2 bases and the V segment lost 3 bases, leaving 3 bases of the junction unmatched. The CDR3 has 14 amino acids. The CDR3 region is CASSLMDRNYGYTF. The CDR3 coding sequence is TGTGCCAGCAGCTTGATGGACAGGAACTATGGCTACACCTTC.

The CDR3 nucleotides read TGTGCCAGCAGTTTATTCGGGCAGGGGAGCATCCACGAGCAGTACTTC. Amino acids: CASSLFGQGSIHEQYF. The J gene is TRBJ2-7, the V gene TRBV27, with D possibly TRBD1 on 6 matching bases. The V gene lost 1 base and the J gene lost 5 bases, with 18 bases spanning the gap. The V gene's germline CDR1 is MNHEY and CDR2 SMNVEV (reference sequence). The CDR3 runs to 16 residues.

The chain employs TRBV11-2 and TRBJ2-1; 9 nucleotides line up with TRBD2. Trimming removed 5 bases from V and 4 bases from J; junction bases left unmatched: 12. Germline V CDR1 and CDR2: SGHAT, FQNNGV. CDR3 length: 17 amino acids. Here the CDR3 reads CASSQEDGTSRYNEQFF. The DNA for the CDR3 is TGTGCCAGCAGCCAAGAGGATGGGACTAGCAGATACAATGAGCAGTTCTTC.

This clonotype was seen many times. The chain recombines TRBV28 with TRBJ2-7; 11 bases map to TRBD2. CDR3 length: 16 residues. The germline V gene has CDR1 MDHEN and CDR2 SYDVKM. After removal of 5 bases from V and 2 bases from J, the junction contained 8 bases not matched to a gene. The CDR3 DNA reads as TGTGCCAGCAGTCCCCCCCCGGGACTAGCGGCCTACGAGCAGTACTTC. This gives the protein CASSPPPGLAAYEQYF.

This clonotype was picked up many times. In DNA, the CDR3 is TGCGCCAGCAGCTTCGAAGAGCCTTCCTACGAGCAGTACTTC. The encoded protein is CASSFEEPSYEQYF. The chain recombines TRBV5-1 with TRBJ2-7; D remains ambiguous. Germline values: CDR1 SGHRS, CDR2 YFSETQ. The CDR3 has 14 amino acids. The germline V and J ends were trimmed by 2 bases and 1 base, with 10 bases remaining between them. Variable domain in full (rest from reference TRBV5-1 and TRBJ2-7): KAGVTQTPRYLIKTRGQQVTLSCSPISGHRSVSWYQQTPGQGLQFLFEYFSETQRNKGNFPGRFSGRQFSNSRSEMNVSTLELGDSALYLCASSFEEPSYEQYFGPGTRLTVT.

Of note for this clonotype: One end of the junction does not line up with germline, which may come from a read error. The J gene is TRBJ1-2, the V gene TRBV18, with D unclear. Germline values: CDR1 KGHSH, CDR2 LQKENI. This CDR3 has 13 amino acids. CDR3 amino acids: CVSSGPNFYGYTF. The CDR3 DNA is TGTGTCAGCTCCGGGCCCAACTTCTATGGCTACACCTTC.